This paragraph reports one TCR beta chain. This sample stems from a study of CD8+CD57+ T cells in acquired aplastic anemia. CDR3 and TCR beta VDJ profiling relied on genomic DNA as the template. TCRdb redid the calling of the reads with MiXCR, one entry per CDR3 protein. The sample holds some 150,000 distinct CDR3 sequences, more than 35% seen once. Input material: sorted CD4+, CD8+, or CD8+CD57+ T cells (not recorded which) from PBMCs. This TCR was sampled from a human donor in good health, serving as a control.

As DNA, the CDR3 is TGTGCCAGCAGCGTAGATACAGGTGACTACGAGCAGTACTTC. It encodes CASSVDTGDYEQYF. V gene TRBV9 combines with J gene TRBJ2-7; tentative D call: TRBD1 (5 bases). Between the trimmed V and J ends, which lost 0 bases and 3 bases, there was a span of 10 bases. Germline V gene data show CDR1 as SGDLS and CDR2 as YYNGEE. The CDR3 length is 14 residues.